The 24 T cell receptor beta chains below come from one sample, sequenced in a study of cytomegalovirus exposure and HLA in healthy donors. The PCR ran on 60 Vbeta and 13 Jbeta primers. Only in-frame clones appear in the TCRdb table, and some are missing; sequencing was by immunoSEQ multiplex PCR. The sample yields 150,000 to 200,000 clones, 80% to 90% seen once. Sequenced input: PBMCs. The receptors come from a girl between 10 and 17 years old in good health and CMV-seropositive.

As to this clone: Other DNA sequences in the sample encode the same CDR3. The rearrangement uses TRBV20-1 and TRBJ2-7, with 7 bases aligning to TRBD2. With V trimmed by 6 bases and J by 4 bases, 3 bases remained unmatched. Germline V gene sequence: CDR1 DFQATT, CDR2 SNEGSKA (reference sequence). The CDR3 totals 11 residues. The CDR3 loop is CSALLAYEQYF. CDR3 in DNA: TGCAGTGCGCTACTAGCGTACGAGCAGTACTTC.

The chain joins TRBV5-1 to TRBJ2-1, with 8 positions matching TRBD2. Germline V gives CDR1 SGHRS, CDR2 YFSETQ. The CDR3 consists of 14 residues. The V and J ends lost 3 bases and 5 bases, in that order; junction bases with no gene match: 4. The CDR3 loop reads CASSSGGAHNEQFF. CDR3 nucleotide sequence: TGCGCCAGCAGCTCCGGGGGGGCCCACAATGAGCAGTTCTTC.

This clone appeared once. CDR3 DNA sequence: TGTGCCAGCAGCTTAACCGGGTACGAGCAGTACTTC. Its protein product is CASSLTGYEQYF. V is TRBV11-2 and J is TRBJ2-7; D uncertain. CDR1 SGHAT and CDR2 FQNNGV come from the germline V gene. The V gene lost 2 bases and the J gene lost 4 bases, with 6 bases spanning the gap. The CDR3 has 12 amino acids. Combining the CDR3 with reference TRBV11-2 and TRBJ2-7 gives the whole variable domain EAGVAQSPRYKIIEKRQSVAFWCNPISGHATLYWYQQILGQGPKLLIQFQNNGVVDDSQLPKDRFSAERLKGVDSTLKIQPAKLEDSAVYLCASSLTGYEQYFGPGTRLTVT.

The V gene is TRBV25-1, the J gene TRBJ1-2, with 12 bases fitting TRBD1. The V gene's germline CDR1 is MGHDK and CDR2 SYGVNS. The CDR3 is made up of 14 amino acids. V shed 6 bases, J shed 8 bases, and the junction held 7 bases outside the gene matches. CDR3 loop: CASRGTGGAGGYTF. In nucleotides, the CDR3 is TGTGCCAGCAGGGGGACAGGGGGCGCGGGAGGCTACACCTTC.

This clone was picked up a small number of times. Because the CDR3 is missing its conserved closing phenylalanine or tryptophan, this is likely a read error. The limits of the CDR3 on the DNA are not certain, so only TCRdb's listed CDR3 is given. This chain connects TRBV6-1 to TRBJ1-2. A total of 12 residues make up the CDR3, ends included. Germline V CDR1 and CDR2: MNHNS, SASEGT. The CDR3 protein is CASSDPGGPRTT.

The gene calls are TRBV18 and TRBJ1-1, with D possibly being TRBD1 (6 bases). The germline CDR1 and CDR2 sequences are KGHSH and LQKENI. Trimming removed 2 bases at V and 4 bases at J, with 8 bases between. This CDR3 spans 13 amino acids. CDR3 residues: CASSPLQGTEAFF. Written as DNA, the CDR3 is TGTGCCAGCTCACCATTACAGGGCACTGAAGCTTTCTTT.

This clone was recorded only once. The chain combines TRBV6-4 with TRBJ2-1; TRBD2 matches 11 bases. CDR1 is MRHNA, CDR2 SNTAGT, per germline. V lost 6 bases and J lost 4; bases outside the gene matches: 5. CDR3 length: 15 residues. The CDR3 DNA reads TGTGCCAGCAGCGCCGGGACTAGCGGTTACAATGAGCAGTTCTTC. Its protein is CASSAGTSGYNEQFF.

This clone showed up just a few times. V gene TRBV2 combines with J gene TRBJ2-5, with a possible D match to TRBD1 (5 bases). The DNA end lines up better with TRBJ2-7; the J call may be wrong. Germline loops: CDR1 SNHLY, CDR2 FYNNEI. The CDR3 length is 15 residues. The CDR3 protein is CASSDEISGLGEQYF. CDR3 nucleotide sequence: TGTGCCAGCAGTGACGAGATATCAGGGCTGGGCGAGCAGTACTTC.

This clone was counted a single time. This sequence joins TRBV9 and TRBJ1-5; 9 bases fit TRBD1. Germline CDR1 reads SGDLS; CDR2 reads YYNGEE. Trimming at V came to 4 bases and at J to 4 bases, leaving 9 bases not matched to a gene. The CDR3 spans 16 residues. The CDR3 DNA reads TGTGCCAGCAGCCCGGGACAGGGTAGGGGGAATCAGCCCCAGCATTTT. Its translation: CASSPGQGRGNQPQHF.

This clone was detected once. The chain employs TRBV5-6 and TRBJ2-1; tentatively, D is TRBD2 (6 bases). Trimming shortened V by 3 bases and J by 1 base, and 11 bases separated the two germline ends. Germline values: CDR1 SGHDT, CDR2 YYEEEE. The CDR3 extends over 15 amino acids. Here the CDR3 DNA reads TGTGCCAGCAGCTGGGGTCGGGGGTCCTACAATGAGCAGTTCTTC. As protein: CASSWGRGSYNEQFF.

The chain uses TRBV5-1 and TRBJ1-1; D possibly corresponds to TRBD1 (5 bases). This CDR3 contains 15 residues. Per the germline V gene, CDR1 is SGHRS and CDR2 is YFSETQ. Trimming cost V 3 bases and J 4 bases, with 16 bases left between them. CDR3 DNA: TGCGCCAGCAGCTGGGGGGGGGAGGTCGGCACTGAAGCTTTCTTT. It is translated as CASSWGGEVGTEAFF.

The chain has TRBV7-9 and TRBJ1-1; no firm D call. Per the germline V gene, CDR1 is SEHNR and CDR2 is FQNEAQ (reference sequence). Trimming removed 3 bases from V and 4 bases from J, with 12 bases in between. The CDR3 length is 14 residues. CDR3 DNA: TGTGCCAGCAGCTTCGCACCCGAGGTCACTGAAGCTTTCTTT. Translation gives CASSFAPEVTEAFF.

This clone turned up a few times. The gene calls are TRBV4-2 and TRBJ2-5, with D possibly TRBD1 on 6 matching bases. CDR1 is LGHNA, CDR2 YNFKEQ, per germline. The ends were cut back, 4 bases at V and 5 bases at J, with 14 bases in the middle. The CDR3 contains 14 residues. The CDR3 DNA sequence: TGTGCCAGCAGCCCCGGCACAGGGTTGGAGACCCAGTACTTC. It yields the protein CASSPGTGLETQYF.

The genes are TRBV4-1 and TRBJ2-1; D possibly corresponds to TRBD1 (6 bases). The CDR3 has 15 residues. Trimming stripped 4 bases from V and 5 bases from J, with 15 bases between. The germline V gene has CDR1 MGHRA and CDR2 YSYEKL. CDR3 region: CASSPRGMENNEQFF. CDR3 in DNA: TGCGCCAGCAGCCCCAGGGGAATGGAAAACAATGAGCAGTTCTTC.

The V and J genes are TRBV9 and TRBJ1-2, with D tentatively TRBD1 (6 bases). Germline values: CDR1 SGDLS, CDR2 YYNGEE. V was trimmed by 3 bases and J by 4 bases, leaving 16 bases between them. The CDR3 is made up of 15 amino acids. In DNA, the CDR3 is TGTGCCAGCAGCGGGGTCACAGGGAGCGGCTATGGCTACACCTTC. Protein: CASSGVTGSGYGYTF. Combining the CDR3 with reference TRBV9 and TRBJ1-2 gives the whole variable domain DSGVTQTPKHLITATGQRVTLRCSPRSGDLSVYWYQQSLDQGLQFLIQYYNGEERAKGNILERFSAQQFPDLHSELNLSSLELGDSALYFCASSGVTGSGYGYTFGSGTRLTVV.

Worth noting for this clone: Additional DNA sequences in this sample encode the identical CDR3. J is TRBJ1-5 and V is TRBV10-3; 7 bases are shared with TRBD1. Per germline, CDR1 ENHRY and CDR2 SYGVKD. The J segment lost 3 bases and the V segment lost 6 bases, leaving 8 bases of the junction unmatched. The length of the CDR3 is 15 residues. CDR3 amino acids: CAIRGEGGSNQPQHF. CDR3 DNA: TGTGCCATCAGAGGGGAAGGGGGCTCCAATCAGCCCCAGCATTTT.

The gene calls are TRBV19 and TRBJ2-7; a possible D gene is TRBD2 (6 bases). V lost 5 bases and J 3 bases, leaving 14 bases between the germline ends. CDR3 size: 14 residues. CDR1 is LNHDA and CDR2 is SQIVND in the germline V gene (reference sequence). In nucleotides, the CDR3 is TGTGCCAGTAGTCTGGGGGGAGGAGGCTACGAGCAGTACTTC. This gives the protein CASSLGGGGYEQYF.

This clone was seen a single time. One junction end disagrees with the germline gene, perhaps due to a read error. V is TRBV20-1 and J is TRBJ1-1, with D possibly matching TRBD1 (5 bases). Germline V gene sequence: CDR1 DFQATT, CDR2 SNEGSKA (reference sequence). There are 11 residues in the CDR3. CDR3 amino acids: CSPRAGPEAFF. CDR3 sequence (DNA): TGCAGTCCTAGGGCGGGACCTGAAGCTTTCTTT.

CDR3 nucleotides: TGTGCCAGCAGCCCAGAGTCAGTTTCGGGGGGCTACGTTTACTATGGCTACACCTTC. This encodes CASSPESVSGGYVYYGYTF. This rearrangement joins TRBV7-8 to TRBJ1-2, with D perhaps matching TRBD1 (6 bases). Trimming shortened V by 5 bases and J by 3 bases, and 28 bases separated the two germline ends. CDR3 length: 19 amino acids. CDR1 is SGHVS and CDR2 is FQNEAQ in the germline V gene.

The chain employs TRBV5-1 and TRBJ1-2, with D possibly being TRBD1 (6 bases). CDR1 and CDR2 from the germline V gene are SGHRS and YFSETQ. The length of the CDR3 is 15 residues. V lost 0 bases and J lost 6, with 15 bases in between. CDR3 coding DNA: TGCGCCAGCAGCTTGGGCGAGGGGGGGCGAGATGGCTACACCTTC. It encodes CASSLGEGGRDGYTF. Full variable domain (rest looked up from reference TRBV5-1 and TRBJ1-2): KAGVTQTPRYLIKTRGQQVTLSCSPISGHRSVSWYQQTPGQGLQFLFEYFSETQRNKGNFPGRFSGRQFSNSRSEMNVSTLELGDSALYLCASSLGEGGRDGYTFGSGTRLTVV.

This clone appeared a few times. This chain connects TRBV30 to TRBJ1-2; perhaps TRBD1 as D (6 bases). The CDR3 spans 13 residues. The V gene's germline CDR1 is GTSNPN and CDR2 SVGIG (reference sequence). V was cut by 0 bases and J by 9 bases, with 14 bases left in between. As DNA, the CDR3 is TGTGCCTGGAGTGTAGGGGGATTTAGTCGCTACACCTTC. Translating it yields CAWSVGGFSRYTF. Using reference TRBV30 and TRBJ1-2 for the parts outside the CDR3, the full variable domain is SQTIHQWPATLVQPVGSPLSLECTVEGTSNPNLYWYRQAAGRGLQLLFYSVGIGQISSEVPQNLSASRPQDRQFILSSKKLLLSDSGFYLCAWSVGGFSRYTFGSGTRLTVV.

V usage is TRBV7-9 and J usage is TRBJ2-2; a possible D gene is TRBD1 (5 bases). Germline assignment: CDR1 SEHNR and CDR2 FQNEAQ (reference sequence). Trimming pared 4 bases from V and 7 bases from J, leaving 13 bases between. The CDR3 runs to 14 residues. CDR3 coding DNA: TGTGCCAGCAGCTACCAGGGTTACAGCGGGGAGCTGTTTTTT. Its protein product is CASSYQGYSGELFF.

This clone was found a few times. CDR3 DNA: TGTGCCAGCAGCCGGAGTGGGGCTAGCGGGGGGAGCTCCTACGAGCAGTACTTC. It translates to CASSRSGASGGSSYEQYF. The gene calls are TRBV4-2 and TRBJ2-7, with 11 bases identical to TRBD2. This CDR3 contains 18 residues. CDR1 LGHNA and CDR2 YNFKEQ come from the germline V gene. Unmatched junction bases numbered 11, after V lost 4 bases and J lost 0 bases.

The chain couples TRBV7-9 to TRBJ2-3, with a possible D match to TRBD1 (7 bases). The V and J ends lost 6 bases and 1 base respectively, with 17 bases between them. The germline gives CDR1 SEHNR, CDR2 FQNEAQ (reference sequence). There are 16 residues in the CDR3. DNA for the CDR3: TGTGCCAGCAGTTCAACAGGGGACTTCGGCACAGATACGCAGTATTTT. Translation gives CASSSTGDFGTDTQYF.